A selection of T cell receptor beta chains follows, all from one sample in a study of blood T cell repertoires in COVID-19. This table comes from immunoSEQ multiplex PCR, and its TCRdb copy is limited to in-frame clones, with some not included. The repertoire has over 200,000 clones, 88% of them found once; the top ten carry around 0.99%. Material: peripheral blood. These receptors all stem from a woman between 35 and 50 years old who had recovered from COVID-19. CDR3s include the opening cysteine and the closing phenylalanine or tryptophan. The order of the fields is CDR3 protein, clone size, CDR3 length, V gene, J gene. Size is omitted from some rows. Given values are once, few, many or a class for expanded clones.

CDR3: CAWNPVGSEDTQYF
size: -
length: 14
V: TRBV30
J: TRBJ2-3

CDR3: CASSPQGANTEAFF
size: -
length: 14
V: TRBV19
J: TRBJ1-1

CDR3: CASSLAGSQVAQYF
size: -
length: 14
V: TRBV27
J: TRBJ2-5

CDR3: CASSGPGQGLRGEQYF
size: -
length: 16
V: TRBV7-8
J: TRBJ2-7

CDR3: CATQGSNEKLFF
size: -
length: 12
V: TRBV4-3
J: TRBJ1-4

CDR3: CASSHRQGTGSNEKLFF
size: -
length: 17
V: TRBV14
J: TRBJ1-4

CDR3: CASVWAVGTDTQYF
size: -
length: 14
V: TRBV2
J: TRBJ2-3

CDR3: CASSPQGKNTEAFF
size: once
length: 14
V: TRBV7-9
J: TRBJ1-1

CDR3: CASSESANYGYTF
size: -
length: 13
V: TRBV25-1
J: TRBJ1-2

CDR3: CASSLVSGQATEQYF
size: -
length: 15
V: TRBV5-1
J: TRBJ2-7

CDR3: CASNGDSTSPLHF
size: -
length: 13
V: TRBV6-6
J: TRBJ1-6

CDR3: CASSSLASSTDTQYF
size: -
length: 15
V: TRBV5-5
J: TRBJ2-3

CDR3: CATSDSYRGGTYGYTF
size: -
length: 16
V: TRBV24-1
J: TRBJ1-2

CDR3: CASGLGAGETTF
size: -
length: 12
V: TRBV12-5
J: TRBJ1-2

CDR3: CASRTGTGYGYTF
size: -
length: 13
V: TRBV2
J: TRBJ1-2

CDR3: CASSLGLADTQYF
size: -
length: 13
V: TRBV27
J: TRBJ2-3

CDR3: CASSSLPGGGEQFF
size: -
length: 14
V: TRBV27
J: TRBJ2-1

CDR3: CATIGDRGTDTQYF
size: -
length: 14
V: TRBV24-1
J: TRBJ2-3

CDR3: CASSTPGQGTYEQYF
size: -
length: 15
V: TRBV19
J: TRBJ2-7

CDR3: CASSPQGALVSEQYF
size: -
length: 15
V: TRBV7-3
J: TRBJ2-7

CDR3: CASTLTGANTGELFF
size: -
length: 15
V: TRBV9
J: TRBJ2-2

CDR3: CASSLGRTGVGYGYTF
size: -
length: 16
V: TRBV7-9
J: TRBJ1-2